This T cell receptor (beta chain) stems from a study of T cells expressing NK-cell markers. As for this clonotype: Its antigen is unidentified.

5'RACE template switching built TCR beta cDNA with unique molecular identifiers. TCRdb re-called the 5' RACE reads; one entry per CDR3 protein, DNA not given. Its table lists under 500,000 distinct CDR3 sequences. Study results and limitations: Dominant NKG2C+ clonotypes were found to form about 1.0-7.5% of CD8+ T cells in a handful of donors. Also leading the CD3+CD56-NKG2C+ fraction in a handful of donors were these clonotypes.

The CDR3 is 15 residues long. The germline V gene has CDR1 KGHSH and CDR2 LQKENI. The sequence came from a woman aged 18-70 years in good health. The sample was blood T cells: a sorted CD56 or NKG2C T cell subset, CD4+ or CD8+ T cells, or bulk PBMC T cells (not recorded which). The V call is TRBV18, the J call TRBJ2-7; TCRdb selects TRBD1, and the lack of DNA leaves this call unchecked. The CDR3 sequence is CASSPPGGGPYEQYF.